Listed below are T cell receptor beta chains from one sample, sequenced in a study of shared T cell receptors in the human thymus. Some clones are missing from TCRdb's copy, which holds only in-frame ones; the method was immunoSEQ multiplex PCR. The sample lists under 850,000 clones; roughly 88% were seen once. This sample also appeared in a second study, on human thymus T cells.

Sample: thymocytes. Source of these receptors: a boy under two years old with a congenital heart defect. The CDR3 runs from the conserved cysteine through the conserved F or W. Each record gives: V gene, CDR3 length, J gene, CDR3 protein.

v_call: TRBV15; cdr3_length: 16; j_call: TRBJ2-4; cdr3_aa: CATSRDWRLAKNIQYF
v_call: TRBV25-1; cdr3_length: 13; j_call: TRBJ2-1; cdr3_aa: CASFGVDYNEQFF
v_call: TRBV7-9; cdr3_length: 15; j_call: TRBJ1-2; cdr3_aa: CASSLVGTGDYGYTF
v_call: TRBV7-6; cdr3_length: 15; j_call: TRBJ2-7; cdr3_aa: CASSLDHRGNYEQYF
v_call: TRBV28; cdr3_length: 14; j_call: NA; cdr3_aa: CASSTPGAPYEQYF
v_call: TRBV5-1; cdr3_length: 16; j_call: TRBJ1-2; cdr3_aa: CASSFRGTGLDYGYTF
v_call: TRBV19; cdr3_length: 14; j_call: TRBJ2-2; cdr3_aa: CASYTSGTTGELFF
v_call: TRBV19; cdr3_length: 12; j_call: TRBJ2-7; cdr3_aa: CASSIPGDEQYF
v_call: TRBV30; cdr3_length: 16; j_call: TRBJ2-1; cdr3_aa: CAWIGRGDFRDNEQFF
v_call: TRBV27; cdr3_length: 13; j_call: TRBJ2-7; cdr3_aa: CATTGVRSYEQYF
v_call: TRBV11-3; cdr3_length: 15; j_call: TRBJ1-1; cdr3_aa: CASSLRQPGRTEAFF
v_call: TRBV21-1; cdr3_length: 15; j_call: TRBJ2-5; cdr3_aa: CASSKFGGGRETQYF
v_call: TRBV6-4; cdr3_length: 14; j_call: TRBJ2-6; cdr3_aa: CASRAGSGANVLTF
v_call: TRBV4-2; cdr3_length: 16; j_call: TRBJ1-1; cdr3_aa: CASSQDREGGMPEAFF
v_call: TRBV6-1; cdr3_length: 14; j_call: TRBJ1-4; cdr3_aa: CASSEQTGGEKLFF
v_call: TRBV30; cdr3_length: 17; j_call: TRBJ2-5; cdr3_aa: CAWSVSGPLAGIETQYF
v_call: TRBV19; cdr3_length: 19; j_call: TRBJ1-5; cdr3_aa: CASSIDPGQGADSNQPQHF
v_call: TRBV13; cdr3_length: 16; j_call: TRBJ2-7; cdr3_aa: CASSLKTSGSSYEQYF
v_call: TRBV7-2; cdr3_length: 15; j_call: TRBJ2-7; cdr3_aa: CASSPPSVHSYEQYF